This TCR beta chain came from a study of shared clonotypes between healthy human individuals. Looking at the study overall: CD8 memory received one plate per donor, CD8 naive two, CD4 memory three and CD4 naive three.

Among the donors, all were Caucasian adults who lived in Nashville, Tennessee. TCRdb's table, derived via immunoSEQ multiplex PCR, lists solely in-frame clones and lacks some. The sample yields hundreds of thousands of clones, around 74% seen once. There are 16 residues in the CDR3. Germline loops: CDR1 SGHRS, CDR2 YFSETQ. With 7 bases clipped from V and 0 bases from J, the junction kept 9 bases outside the gene matches. The specimen was memory CD4+ T cells sorted from blood. Subset denoted: CD45RA-negative fraction. The chain uses TRBV5-1 and TRBJ2-1, with 8 bases matching TRBD1. The sequence came from a woman aged 25 to 39 in good health. The CDR3 nucleotides read TGCGCCAGCGGGGGCGGTGGACAGGGCTCCTACAATGAGCAGTTCTTC. This codes for CASGGGGQGSYNEQFF.